This TCR beta chain was identified in a study of tumor-infiltrating lymphocytes in primary liver carcinoma. General study points: Found in all five tumor regions were only about 7.5-25% of top clones.

CDR3 length: 17 residues. V shed 0 bases, J shed 4 bases, and the junction held 8 bases outside the gene matches. The germline CDR1 and CDR2 sequences are SGHRS and YFSETQ. From about 20-30 mg of unsorted bulk tissue, DNA and RNA were co-extracted together. Those patients suffered from chronic HBV infection and were treatment-naive. This clonotype was seen only once. Its antigen is unidentified. A primer matching the constant region was used to make TCR beta cDNA from 500 ng of total RNA. TCR beta libraries came from three nested multiplex PCR rounds using slightly modified ARM-PCR. The two initial PCR rounds, roughly 9 cycles each, used TRBV1-TRBV30 forward and C-beta reverse primers. Each CDR3 protein gets one entry after TCRdb re-called the multiplex PCR reads with MiXCR. The sample yields 99,000 or so distinct CDR3 sequences, roughly 69% seen once.

The sample comprised liver tumor tissue from sampling region 5. Noted subset: tumor region T5, tumor centre. The gene calls are TRBV5-1 and TRBJ2-1, with 9 bases lining up with TRBD1. This TCR derives from a woman in her fifties or sixties with primary liver carcinoma and hepatitis B virus infection. Here the CDR3 reads CASSLDRGPCMYNEQFF. For the CDR3, the DNA is TGCGCCAGCAGCTTGGACAGGGGGCCCTGCATGTACAATGAGCAGTTCTTC.